A single sample gave rise to the 3 T cell receptor beta chains below, sequenced in a study of patients and donors after allogeneic stem cell transplantation. TCRdb redid the calling of the RT-PCR reads with MiXCR, one entry per CDR3 protein. The profile shows some 960,000 distinct CDR3 sequences, 18% of them singletons. Sequencing was carried out using blood, either unsorted or a sorted T cell fraction (not recorded which). These receptors came from a human donor who was either an allogeneic HSCT recipient or a stem cell or donor lymphocyte infusion donor (not recorded which). It is not recorded whose cells these are; they may come from a transplant donor.

This clonotype was detected many times. For the CDR3, the DNA is TGTGCCAGCAGTGCGACGACTAGCGGGGGATCCTACGAGCAGTACTTC. Its translation is CASSATTSGGSYEQYF. The J gene is TRBJ2-7, the V gene TRBV12-3 or TRBV12-4; 12 positions agree with TRBD2. The CDR3 has 16 residues. The V gene end was trimmed by 5 bases and the J gene end by 1 base; junction bases not matched to a gene: 6.

The rearrangement joins TRBV5-1 to TRBJ2-7; 7 bases line up with TRBD1. The germline V gene encodes CDR1 SGHRS and CDR2 YFSETQ. The V gene end was trimmed by 4 bases and the J gene end by 0 bases; junction bases not matched to a gene: 10. This CDR3 region has 16 residues. For the CDR3, the DNA is TGCGCCAGCAGCCTTACCGGGACAGCGAGCTCCTACGAGCAGTACTTC. Protein product: CASSLTGTASSYEQYF. Using reference TRBV5-1 and TRBJ2-7 for the parts outside the CDR3, the full variable domain is KAGVTQTPRYLIKTRGQQVTLSCSPISGHRSVSWYQQTPGQGLQFLFEYFSETQRNKGNFPGRFSGRQFSNSRSEMNVSTLELGDSALYLCASSLTGTASSYEQYFGPGTRLTVT.

The sample holds a few counts of this clonotype. This chain connects TRBV2 to TRBJ2-2; 8 positions match TRBD1. The germline CDR1 and CDR2 sequences are SNHLY and FYNNEI. V was pared by 6 bases and J by 4 bases, with 4 bases of the junction left unmatched. The CDR3 is made up of 14 amino acids. The CDR3 nucleotides are TGTGCCAGCAGGGCCGGGACAGGCACCGGGGAGCTGTTTTTT. Translating it yields CASRAGTGTGELFF.